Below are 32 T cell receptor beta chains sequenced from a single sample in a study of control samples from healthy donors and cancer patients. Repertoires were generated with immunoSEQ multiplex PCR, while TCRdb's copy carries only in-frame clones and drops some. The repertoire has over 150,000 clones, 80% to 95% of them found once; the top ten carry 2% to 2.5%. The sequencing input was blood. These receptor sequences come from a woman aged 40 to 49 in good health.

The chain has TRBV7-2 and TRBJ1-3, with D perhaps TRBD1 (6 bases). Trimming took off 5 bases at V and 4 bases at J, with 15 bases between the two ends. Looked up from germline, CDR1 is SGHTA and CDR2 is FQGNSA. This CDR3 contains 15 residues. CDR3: CASSILAGVGNTIYF. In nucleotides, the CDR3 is TGTGCCAGCAGCATCTTGGCAGGGGTCGGAAACACCATATATTTT.

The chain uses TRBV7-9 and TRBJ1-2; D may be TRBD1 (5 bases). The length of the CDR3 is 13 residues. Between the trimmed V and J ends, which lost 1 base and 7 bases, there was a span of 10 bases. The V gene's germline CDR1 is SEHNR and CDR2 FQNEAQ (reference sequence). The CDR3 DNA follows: TGTGCCAGCAGCTTAGAGGGCACAGGTGGCTACACCTTC. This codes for CASSLEGTGGYTF.

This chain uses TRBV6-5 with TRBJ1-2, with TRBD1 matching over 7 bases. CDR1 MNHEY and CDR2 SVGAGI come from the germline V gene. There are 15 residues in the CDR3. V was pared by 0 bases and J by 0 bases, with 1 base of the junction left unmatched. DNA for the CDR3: TGTGCCAGCAGTTACTCGGACAGGACTAACTATGGCTACACCTTC. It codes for CASSYSDRTNYGYTF.

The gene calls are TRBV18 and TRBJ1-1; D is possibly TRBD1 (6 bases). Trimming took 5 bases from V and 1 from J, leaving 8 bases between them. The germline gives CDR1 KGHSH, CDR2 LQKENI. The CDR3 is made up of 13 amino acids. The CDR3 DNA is TGTGCCAGCTCAGCGACAGGGAACACTGAAGCTTTCTTT. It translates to CASSATGNTEAFF. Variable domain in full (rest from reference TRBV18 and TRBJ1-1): NAGVMQNPRHLVRRRGQEARLRCSPMKGHSHVYWYRQLPEEGLKFMVYLQKENIIDESGMPKERFSAEFPKEGPSILRIQQVVRGDSAAYFCASSATGNTEAFFGQGTRLTVV.

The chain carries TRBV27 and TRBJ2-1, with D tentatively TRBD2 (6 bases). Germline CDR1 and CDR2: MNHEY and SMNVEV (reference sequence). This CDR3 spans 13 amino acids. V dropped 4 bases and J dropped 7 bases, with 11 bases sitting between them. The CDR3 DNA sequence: TGTGCCAGCAGTTCGGGACTTGAGAATGAGCAGTTCTTC. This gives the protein CASSSGLENEQFF.

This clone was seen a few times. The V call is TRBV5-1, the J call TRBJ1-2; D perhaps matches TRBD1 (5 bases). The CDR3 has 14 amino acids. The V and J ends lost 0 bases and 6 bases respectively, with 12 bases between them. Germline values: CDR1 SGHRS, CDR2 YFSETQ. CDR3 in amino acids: CASSLAGQGNGYTF. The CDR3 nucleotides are TGCGCCAGCAGCTTGGCCGGGCAGGGCAATGGCTACACCTTC. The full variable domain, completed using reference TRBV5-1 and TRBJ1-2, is KAGVTQTPRYLIKTRGQQVTLSCSPISGHRSVSWYQQTPGQGLQFLFEYFSETQRNKGNFPGRFSGRQFSNSRSEMNVSTLELGDSALYLCASSLAGQGNGYTFGSGTRLTVV.

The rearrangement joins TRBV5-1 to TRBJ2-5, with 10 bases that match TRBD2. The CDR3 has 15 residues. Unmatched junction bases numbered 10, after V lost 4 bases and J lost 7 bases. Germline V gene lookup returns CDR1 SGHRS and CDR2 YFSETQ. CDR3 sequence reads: CASSGTSGAGGTQYF. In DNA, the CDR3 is TGCGCCAGCAGCGGCACTAGCGGGGCCGGGGGGACCCAGTACTTC. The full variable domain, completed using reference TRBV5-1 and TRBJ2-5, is KAGVTQTPRYLIKTRGQQVTLSCSPISGHRSVSWYQQTPGQGLQFLFEYFSETQRNKGNFPGRFSGRQFSNSRSEMNVSTLELGDSALYLCASSGTSGAGGTQYFGPGTRLLVL.

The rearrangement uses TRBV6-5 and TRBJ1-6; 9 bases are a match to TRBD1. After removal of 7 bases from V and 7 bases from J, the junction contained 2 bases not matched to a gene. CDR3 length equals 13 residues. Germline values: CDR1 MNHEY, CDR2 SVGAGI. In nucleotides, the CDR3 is TGTGCCAGCATCGGACAGGGGAATTCACCCCTCCACTTT. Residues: CASIGQGNSPLHF.

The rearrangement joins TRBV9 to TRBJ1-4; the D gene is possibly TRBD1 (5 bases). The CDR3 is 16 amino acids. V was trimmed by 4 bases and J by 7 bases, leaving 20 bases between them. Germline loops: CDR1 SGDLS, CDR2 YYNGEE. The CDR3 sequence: CASSTLEGSGGEKLFF. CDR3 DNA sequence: TGTGCCAGCAGCACCCTCGAGGGAAGCGGGGGTGAAAAACTGTTTTTT.

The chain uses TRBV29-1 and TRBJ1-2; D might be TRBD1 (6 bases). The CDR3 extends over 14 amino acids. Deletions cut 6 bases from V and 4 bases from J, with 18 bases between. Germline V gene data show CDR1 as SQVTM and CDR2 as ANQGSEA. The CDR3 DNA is TGCAGCGTCCAAGGGGGACGGGACCTCTATGGCTACACCTTC. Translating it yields CSVQGGRDLYGYTF.

The CDR3 nucleotides are TGCGCCAGCAGCTTTTCAACCTTTGACTATGGCTACACCTTC. Amino acid sequence: CASSFSTFDYGYTF. The chain couples TRBV5-1 to TRBJ1-2; D not resolved. With 2 bases removed from V and 3 bases from J, the gap between germline ends came to 11 bases. The CDR3 consists of 14 residues. Germline V CDR1 and CDR2: SGHRS, YFSETQ. The entire variable domain, with the rest obtained from reference TRBV5-1 and TRBJ1-2, is as follows: KAGVTQTPRYLIKTRGQQVTLSCSPISGHRSVSWYQQTPGQGLQFLFEYFSETQRNKGNFPGRFSGRQFSNSRSEMNVSTLELGDSALYLCASSFSTFDYGYTFGSGTRLTVV.

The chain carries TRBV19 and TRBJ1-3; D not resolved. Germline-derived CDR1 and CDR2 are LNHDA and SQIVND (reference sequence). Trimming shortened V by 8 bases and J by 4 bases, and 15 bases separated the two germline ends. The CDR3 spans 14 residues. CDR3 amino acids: CASSTSLWGNTIYF. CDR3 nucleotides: TGTGCCAGTTCAACCAGCCTCTGGGGAAACACCATATATTTT.

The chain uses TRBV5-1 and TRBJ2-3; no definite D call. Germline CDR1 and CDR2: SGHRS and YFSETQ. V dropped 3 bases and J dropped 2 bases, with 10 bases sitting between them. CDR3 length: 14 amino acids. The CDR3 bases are TGCGCCAGCAGCTCCCTAACGAACACAGATACGCAGTATTTT. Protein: CASSSLTNTDTQYF.

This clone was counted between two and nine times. CDR3 coding DNA: TGTGCCAGCAGTTTATCTGTGAATCAGCCCCAGCATTTT. Protein: CASSLSVNQPQHF. The chain employs TRBV27 and TRBJ1-5, with D hard to call. V was cut by 0 bases and J by 4 bases, with 4 bases left in between. CDR1 MNHEY and CDR2 SMNVEV come from the germline V gene (reference sequence). CDR3 length equals 13 residues.

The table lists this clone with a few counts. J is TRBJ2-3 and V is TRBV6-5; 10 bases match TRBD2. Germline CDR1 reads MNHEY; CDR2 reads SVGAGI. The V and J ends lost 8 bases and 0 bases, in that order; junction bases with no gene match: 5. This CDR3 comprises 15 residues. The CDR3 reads CASCLTSGSTDTQYF. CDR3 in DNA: TGTGCCAGCTGTTTGACTAGCGGGAGCACAGATACGCAGTATTTT.

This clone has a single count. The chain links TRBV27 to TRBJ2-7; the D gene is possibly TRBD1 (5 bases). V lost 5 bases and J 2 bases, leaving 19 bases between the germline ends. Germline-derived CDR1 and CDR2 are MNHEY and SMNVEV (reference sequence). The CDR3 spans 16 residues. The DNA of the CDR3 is TGTGCCAGCAGTCACTCACCCATGCAGGGAACCTACGAGCAGTACTTC. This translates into CASSHSPMQGTYEQYF.

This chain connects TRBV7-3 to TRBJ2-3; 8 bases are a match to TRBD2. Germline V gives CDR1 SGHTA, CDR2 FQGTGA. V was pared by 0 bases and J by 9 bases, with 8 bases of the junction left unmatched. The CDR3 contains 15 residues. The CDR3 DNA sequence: TGTGCCAGCAGCTTAACTGGGACGCGCGGGGGGACGCAGTATTTT. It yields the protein CASSLTGTRGGTQYF.

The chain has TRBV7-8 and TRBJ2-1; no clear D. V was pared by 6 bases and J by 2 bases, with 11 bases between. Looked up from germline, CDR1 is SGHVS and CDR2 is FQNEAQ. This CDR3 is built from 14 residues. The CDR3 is CASRSSGAYNEQFF. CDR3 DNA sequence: TGTGCCAGCAGATCGTCGGGCGCCTACAATGAGCAGTTCTTC.

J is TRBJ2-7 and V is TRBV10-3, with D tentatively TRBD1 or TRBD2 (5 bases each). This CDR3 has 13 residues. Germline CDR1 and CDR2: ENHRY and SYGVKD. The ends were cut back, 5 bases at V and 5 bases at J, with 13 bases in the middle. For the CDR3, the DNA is TGTGCCATCAGTTCCGGGACCTCGGACGAGCAGTACTTC. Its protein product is CAISSGTSDEQYF.

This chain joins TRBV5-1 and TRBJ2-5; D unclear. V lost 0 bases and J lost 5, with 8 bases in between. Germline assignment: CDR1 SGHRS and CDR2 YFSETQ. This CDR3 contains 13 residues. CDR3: CASSLASLETQYF. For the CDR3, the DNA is TGCGCCAGCAGCTTGGCTTCGTTGGAGACCCAGTACTTC.

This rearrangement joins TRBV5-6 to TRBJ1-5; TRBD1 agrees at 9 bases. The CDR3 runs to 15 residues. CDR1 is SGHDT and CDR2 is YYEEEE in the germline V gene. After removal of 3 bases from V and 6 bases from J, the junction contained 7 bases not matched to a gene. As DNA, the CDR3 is TGTGCCAGCAGCTCACTACAGGGGGCGGGTCAGCCCCAGCATTTT. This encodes CASSSLQGAGQPQHF.

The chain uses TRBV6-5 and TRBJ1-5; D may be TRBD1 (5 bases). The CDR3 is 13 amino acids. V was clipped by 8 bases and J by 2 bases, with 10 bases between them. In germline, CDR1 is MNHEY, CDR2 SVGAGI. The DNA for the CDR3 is TGTGCCAGCGGCCGGGACCGCAATCAGCCCCAGCATTTT. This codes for CASGRDRNQPQHF.

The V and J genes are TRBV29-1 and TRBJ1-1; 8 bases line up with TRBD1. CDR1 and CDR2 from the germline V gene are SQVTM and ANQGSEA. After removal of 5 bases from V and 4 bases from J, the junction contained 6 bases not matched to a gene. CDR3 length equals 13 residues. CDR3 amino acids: CSVWTGMGTEAFF. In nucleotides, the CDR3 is TGCAGCGTTTGGACAGGGATGGGCACTGAAGCTTTCTTT.

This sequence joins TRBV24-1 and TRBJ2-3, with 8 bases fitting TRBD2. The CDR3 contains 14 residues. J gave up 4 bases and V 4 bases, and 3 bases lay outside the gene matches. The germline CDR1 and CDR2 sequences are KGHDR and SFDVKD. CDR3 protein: CATSERGEADTQYF. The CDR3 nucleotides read TGTGCCACCAGTGAGCGGGGGGAAGCAGATACGCAGTATTTT.

The CDR3 here is CASSRDRAYEQYF. In DNA form, the CDR3 reads TGTGCCAGCAGCCGGGACAGGGCTTACGAGCAGTACTTC. The rearrangement uses TRBV5-6 and TRBJ2-7, with 9 positions matching TRBD1. Germline values: CDR1 SGHDT, CDR2 YYEEEE. J lost 4 bases, V lost 4 bases, and 3 bases had no gene match. The CDR3 consists of 13 residues.

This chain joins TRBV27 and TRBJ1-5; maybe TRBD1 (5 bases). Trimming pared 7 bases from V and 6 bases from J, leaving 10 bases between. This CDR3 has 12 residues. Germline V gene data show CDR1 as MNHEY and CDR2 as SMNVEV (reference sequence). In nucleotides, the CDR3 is TGTGCCAGCACACAGGCTGGTCAGCCCCAGCATTTT. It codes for CASTQAGQPQHF.

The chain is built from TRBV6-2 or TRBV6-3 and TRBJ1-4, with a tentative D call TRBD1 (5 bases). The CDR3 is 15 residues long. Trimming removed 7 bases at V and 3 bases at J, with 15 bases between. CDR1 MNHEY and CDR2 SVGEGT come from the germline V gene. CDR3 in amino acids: CASTPLGTSNEKLFF. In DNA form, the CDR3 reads TGTGCCAGCACCCCACTTGGGACTTCTAATGAAAAACTGTTTTTT.

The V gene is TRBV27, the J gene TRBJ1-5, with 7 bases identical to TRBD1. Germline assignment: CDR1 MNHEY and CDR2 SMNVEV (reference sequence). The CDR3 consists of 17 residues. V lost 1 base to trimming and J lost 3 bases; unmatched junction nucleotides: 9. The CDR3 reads CASSLYGDRAHNQPQHF. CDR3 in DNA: TGTGCCAGCAGTTTATACGGCGACAGGGCCCACAATCAGCCCCAGCATTTT.

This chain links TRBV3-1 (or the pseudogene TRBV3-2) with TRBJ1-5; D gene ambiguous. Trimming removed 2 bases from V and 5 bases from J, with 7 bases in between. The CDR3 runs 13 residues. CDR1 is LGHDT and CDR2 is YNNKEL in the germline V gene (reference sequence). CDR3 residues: CASSQFSDQPQHF. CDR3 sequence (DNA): TGTGCCAGCAGCCAATTCAGCGATCAGCCCCAGCATTTT.

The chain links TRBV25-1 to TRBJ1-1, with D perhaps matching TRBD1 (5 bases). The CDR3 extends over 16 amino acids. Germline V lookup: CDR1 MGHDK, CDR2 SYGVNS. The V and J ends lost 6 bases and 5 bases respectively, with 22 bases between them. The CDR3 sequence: CASSVVVVAGRTEAFF. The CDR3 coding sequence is TGTGCCAGCAGCGTTGTCGTGGTGGCAGGGCGGACTGAAGCTTTCTTT.

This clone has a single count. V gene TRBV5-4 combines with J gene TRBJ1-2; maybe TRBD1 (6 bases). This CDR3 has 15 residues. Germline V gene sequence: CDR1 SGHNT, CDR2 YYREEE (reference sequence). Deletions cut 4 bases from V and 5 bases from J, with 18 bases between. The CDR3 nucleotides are TGTGCCAGCAGCATAGCCGGGACACGACCTTATGGCTACACCTTC. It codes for CASSIAGTRPYGYTF.

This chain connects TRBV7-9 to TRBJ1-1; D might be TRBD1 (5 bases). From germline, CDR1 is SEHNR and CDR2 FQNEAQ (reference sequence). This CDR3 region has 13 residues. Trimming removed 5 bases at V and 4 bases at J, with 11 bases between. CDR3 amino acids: CASSPAGATEAFF. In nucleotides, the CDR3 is TGTGCCAGCAGCCCGGCCGGGGCCACTGAAGCTTTCTTT.